This TCR beta chain was identified in a study of cytomegalovirus exposure and HLA in healthy donors. Findings and limits, study-wide: TCR beta V- and J-gene trimming was later associated with a missense DCLRE1C variant. Earlier findings revealed that most TCR beta V segments proved productive either about 90% or about 30% of the time. Specificity of a few CMV-associated chains for CMV antigens was verified in vitro.

Of note for this clone: What it binds is unknown.

The CDR3 extends over 20 amino acids. Trimming shortened V by 0 bases and J by 2 bases, and 20 bases separated the two germline ends. Germline V gene data show CDR1 as MNHEY and CDR2 as SMNVEV (reference sequence). The primer mix had 60 Vbeta and 13 Jbeta primers. In the authors' methods: As a later analysis found, there were 70 million to 100 million unique TCR beta chains, of which roughly 11 million were shared. The data were produced by immunoSEQ multiplex PCR, yet TCRdb's version contains in-frame clones alone and is incomplete. V, J and clone size were drawn from that table, and D and trimming were deduced from the DNA. The data contain 150,000 to 200,000 clones, around three quarters of them singletons.

Sample: PBMCs. The chain links TRBV27 to TRBJ2-6; tentative D call: TRBD1 (6 bases). The sequence was collected from a man between 35 and 55 years old in good health and CMV-seropositive. The CDR3 loop is CASSLSIEVLTGPGANVLTF. The CDR3 DNA reads as TGTGCCAGCAGTTTATCGATCGAGGTTCTAACAGGGCCTGGGGCCAACGTCCTGACTTTC.